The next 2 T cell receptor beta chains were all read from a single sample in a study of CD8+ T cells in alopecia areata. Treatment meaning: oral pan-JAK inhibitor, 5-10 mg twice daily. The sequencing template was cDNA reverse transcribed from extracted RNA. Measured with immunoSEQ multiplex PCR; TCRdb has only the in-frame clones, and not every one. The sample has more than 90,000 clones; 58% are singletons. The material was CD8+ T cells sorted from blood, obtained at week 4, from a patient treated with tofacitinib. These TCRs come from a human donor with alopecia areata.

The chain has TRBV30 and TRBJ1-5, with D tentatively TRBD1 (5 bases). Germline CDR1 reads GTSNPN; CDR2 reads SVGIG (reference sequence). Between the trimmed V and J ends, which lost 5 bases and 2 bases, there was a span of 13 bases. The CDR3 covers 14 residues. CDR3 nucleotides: TGTGCCTGGGGAGCGGGGCAGGGCAATCAGCCCCAGCATTTT. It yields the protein CAWGAGQGNQPQHF.

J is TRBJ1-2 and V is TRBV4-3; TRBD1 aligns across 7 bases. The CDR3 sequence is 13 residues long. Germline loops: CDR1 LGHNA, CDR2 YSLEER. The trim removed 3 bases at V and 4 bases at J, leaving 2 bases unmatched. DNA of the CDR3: TGCGCCAGCAGCCAGGGACAGCCCTATGGCTACACCTTC. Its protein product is CASSQGQPYGYTF.